The next 30 T cell receptor beta chains were all read from a single sample in a study of identical twins (dated by TCRdb to between 2015 and 2016). The library was produced with 5' RACE. For sequencing, an Illumina HiSeq 2000 was employed. Using fastp trimming at Q25 and MiXCR clonotype assembly, TCRdb reanalyzed the public sequencing data and kept in-frame beta chains. Here each entry gathers all rows of one CDR3 protein and keeps the most common genes and DNA. Here the sample has more than 200,000 distinct CDR3 sequences; about an eighth occur a single time. The ten largest clones capture 8.8% of the sample. The sample consisted of memory (CD45RO+) T cells sorted from blood. Explained via the paper, the cell subset or site label denotes: CD45RO+ enriched T cells. The source of these receptors is a woman aged 18-29 years in good health.

The V call is TRBV4-2, the J call TRBJ1-2; perhaps TRBD1 as D (6 bases). The CDR3 extends over 15 amino acids. CDR1 is LGHNA and CDR2 is YNFKEQ in the germline V gene. V was trimmed by 0 bases and J by 0 bases, leaving 8 bases between them. The CDR3: CASSQEAGANYGYTF. CDR3 coding DNA: TGTGCCAGCAGCCAAGAGGCAGGGGCTAACTATGGCTACACCTTC.

This clonotype turned up a few times. V gene TRBV19 combines with J gene TRBJ1-1; 9 bases map to TRBD1. CDR1 and CDR2 (germline): LNHDA, SQIVND (reference sequence). The CDR3 spans 18 residues. After removal of 2 bases from V and 6 bases from J, the junction contained 16 bases not matched to a gene. The CDR3: CASSIWRGTGKESAEAFF. CDR3 sequence (DNA): TGTGCCAGTAGTATATGGAGGGGGACAGGGAAGGAAAGCGCTGAAGCTTTCTTT.

The chain has TRBV20-1 and TRBJ2-7; 8 nucleotides align to TRBD1. Germline lookup yields CDR1 DFQATT and CDR2 SNEGSKA (reference sequence). This CDR3 has 13 amino acids. The V segment lost 6 bases and the J segment 4 bases; nucleotides outside the gene matches: 8. CDR3: CSAPGQVGYEQYF. The CDR3 DNA sequence: TGCAGTGCACCGGGACAGGTTGGTTACGAGCAGTACTTC.

The V gene is TRBV3-1, the J gene TRBJ2-2; D not certain. Germline V gives CDR1 LGHDT, CDR2 YNNKEL (reference sequence). The V gene lost 6 bases and the J gene lost 1 base, with 9 bases spanning the gap. This CDR3 has 14 amino acids. The CDR3: CASSFLGNTGELFF. The CDR3 coding sequence is TGTGCCAGCAGTTTCCTGGGGAACACCGGGGAGCTGTTTTTT. Full variable domain (missing parts from reference TRBV3-1 and TRBJ2-2): DTAVSQTPKYLVTQMGNDKSIKCEQNLGHDTMYWYKQDSKKFLKIMFSYNNKELIINETVPNRFSPKSPDKAHLNLHINSLELGDSAVYFCASSFLGNTGELFFGEGSRLTVL.

As DNA, the CDR3 is TGTGCCAGCAGCCCATGGGGGGGGAGGAGCTCCTACAATGAGCAGTTCTTC. This translates into CASSPWGGRSSYNEQFF. The chain carries TRBV9 and TRBJ2-1; TRBD2 aligns across 7 bases. This CDR3 region has 17 residues. Germline lookup yields CDR1 SGDLS and CDR2 YYNGEE. Trimming at V came to 4 bases and at J to 0 bases, leaving 10 bases not matched to a gene.

The chain uses TRBV6-1 and TRBJ2-2, with 7 bases that match TRBD2. The CDR3 spans 17 residues. Germline V lookup: CDR1 MNHNS, CDR2 SASEGT. The V and J ends lost 4 bases and 0 bases, in that order; junction bases with no gene match: 8. CDR3 bases: TGTGCCAGCAGTGTTCGGGGAGGGCGCTCGAACACCGGGGAGCTGTTTTTT. This encodes CASSVRGGRSNTGELFF.

This clonotype was observed a handful of times. CDR3 amino acids: CASSYAQSKAFF. In nucleotides, the CDR3 is TGTGCCAGCAGTTACGCCCAATCAAAAGCTTTCTTT. The V and J genes are TRBV12-3 or TRBV12-4 and TRBJ1-1; D gene ambiguous. Trimming shortened V by 4 bases and J by 9 bases, and 12 bases separated the two germline ends. The CDR3 runs to 12 residues.

This rearrangement joins TRBV7-2 to TRBJ1-1; 9 bases agree with TRBD1. The germline CDR1 and CDR2 sequences are SGHTA and FQGNSA. Trimming took 4 bases from V and 10 from J; bases not matched to a gene: 10. CDR3 length: 14 residues. The CDR3 sequence: CASSSLGTGKRAFF. CDR3 nucleotides: TGTGCCAGCAGCTCCTTAGGGACAGGGAAGCGAGCTTTCTTT.

The sample holds many counts of this clonotype. This chain uses TRBV7-2 with TRBJ2-7; 10 positions agree with TRBD2. This CDR3 spans 16 amino acids. J was trimmed by 3 bases and V by 1 base; bases with no gene match: 6. CDR1 and CDR2 from the germline V gene are SGHTA and FQGNSA. The CDR3 is CASSLEAGGPLYEQYF. CDR3 nucleotides: TGTGCCAGCAGCTTAGAAGCGGGAGGGCCCCTCTACGAGCAGTACTTC.

CDR3 DNA: TGTGCCATCAGTGACCGAACCGGACCAAGGGGCGAGCAGTACTTC. It encodes CAISDRTGPRGEQYF. This chain links TRBV10-3 with TRBJ2-7; TRBD1 is a possible D gene (5 bases). Germline assignment: CDR1 ENHRY and CDR2 SYGVKD. V shed 3 bases and J shed 6 bases, with 18 bases lying between them. The CDR3 is 15 residues long.

The table lists this clonotype with many counts. The chain employs TRBV14 and TRBJ2-1, with D hard to call. V was trimmed by 2 bases and J by 4 bases, leaving 3 bases between them. Germline CDR1 and CDR2: SGHDN and FVKESK. The CDR3 loop spans 12 amino acids. The CDR3 loop is CASSQLYNEQFF. The CDR3 bases are TGTGCCAGCAGCCAATTATACAATGAGCAGTTCTTC. The full variable domain, rest sourced from reference TRBV14 and TRBJ2-1, is EAGVTQFPSHSVIEKGQTVTLRCDPISGHDNLYWYRRVMGKEIKFLLHFVKESKQDESGMPNNRFLAERTGGTYSTLKVQPAELEDSGVYFCASSQLYNEQFFGPGTRLTVL.

This clonotype has a count of ten or more. The rearrangement uses TRBV21-1 and TRBJ1-3; whether TRBD1, the table's D call, matches the DNA was not checked. TRBV21-1 is reported as a pseudogene. CDR3 size: 17 residues. The chain's CDR3 is CASSKVRPGSSGNTIYF. The DNA of the CDR3 is TGTGCCAGCAGCAAAGTACGCCCGGGGAGCTCTGGAAACACCATATATTTT.

CDR3 loop: CATSRDGIRETQYF. CDR3 nucleotide sequence: TGTGCCACCAGCAGAGATGGCATAAGGGAGACCCAGTACTTC. This chain joins TRBV15 and TRBJ2-5; no definite D call. Germline V gives CDR1 LNHNV, CDR2 YYDKDF (reference sequence). V lost 0 bases, J lost 5 bases, and 10 bases lay in between. The CDR3 totals 14 residues.

This clonotype has at least ten counts. This rearrangement joins TRBV10-3 to TRBJ2-2; the D is unclear. Germline loops: CDR1 ENHRY, CDR2 SYGVKD. CDR3 length: 13 residues. V was shortened by 3 bases and J by 7 bases, with 9 bases between the two germline ends. CDR3 region: CAISDFELGELFF. The CDR3 DNA follows: TGTGCCATCAGTGATTTTGAGCTCGGGGAGCTGTTTTTT.

The chain carries TRBV25-1 and TRBJ2-3, with 14 bases identical to TRBD2. CDR1 is MGHDK, CDR2 SYGVNS, per germline. V dropped 4 bases and J dropped 6; count of bases not matched to a gene: 6. The CDR3 sequence is 16 residues long. The chain's CDR3 is CASSGGTSGRGDTQYF. The CDR3 nucleotides are TGTGCCAGCAGTGGGGGGACTAGCGGGAGAGGTGATACGCAGTATTTT.

This clonotype was seen a few times. The V gene is TRBV19, the J gene TRBJ2-5, with 8 bases matching TRBD1. V lost 3 bases to trimming and J lost 4 bases; unmatched junction nucleotides: 1. CDR1 and CDR2 from the germline V gene are LNHDA and SQIVND (reference sequence). There are 13 residues in the CDR3. As DNA, the CDR3 is TGTGCCAGTAGTATCAGGGGGCCAGAGACCCAGTACTTC. It yields the protein CASSIRGPETQYF.

This clonotype was counted a few times. The chain recombines TRBV20-1 with TRBJ2-3, with 11 bases aligning to TRBD2. The trim removed 3 bases at V and 0 bases at J, leaving 5 bases unmatched. The CDR3 length is 16 residues. Germline CDR1 DFQATT, CDR2 SNEGSKA (reference sequence). CDR3 residues: CSASLAGGTSTDTQYF. As DNA, the CDR3 is TGCAGTGCTAGTCTAGCGGGGGGAACTAGCACAGATACGCAGTATTTT.

The chain employs TRBV20-1 and TRBJ2-7; TRBD2 matches at 12 bases. Germline V lookup: CDR1 DFQATT, CDR2 SNEGSKA (reference sequence). This CDR3 is 15 amino acids long. The junction had 6 bases not matched to a gene; V was cut back by 2 bases and J by 4 bases. The CDR3 region is CSARNLAGGTYEQYF. The CDR3 nucleotides read TGCAGTGCTAGAAACCTAGCGGGAGGGACTTACGAGCAGTACTTC.

This clonotype has more than one count but fewer than ten. This chain uses TRBV7-2 with TRBJ2-7; the D is unclear. This CDR3 has 15 amino acids. V lost 0 bases and J 2 bases, leaving 11 bases between the germline ends. Per the germline V gene, CDR1 is SGHTA and CDR2 is FQGNSA. The CDR3 sequence: CASSLAHPVPYEQYF. The CDR3 DNA sequence: TGTGCCAGCAGCTTAGCCCACCCCGTTCCCTACGAGCAGTACTTC. The variable domain in full, completed from reference TRBV7-2 and TRBJ2-7, reads GAGVSQSPSNKVTEKGKDVELRCDPISGHTALYWYRQSLGQGLEFLIYFQGNSAPDKSGLPSDRFSAERTGGSVSTLTIQRTQQEDSAVYLCASSLAHPVPYEQYFGPGTRLTVT.

This chain uses TRBV28 with TRBJ2-1; no clear D gene. The CDR3 sequence is 12 residues long. The V gene's germline CDR1 is MDHEN and CDR2 SYDVKM. Trimming stripped 2 bases from V and 8 bases from J, with 7 bases between. CDR3 loop: CASSLRRHEQFF. In DNA, the CDR3 is TGTGCCAGCAGTTTACGGCGCCATGAGCAGTTCTTC. Full variable domain (missing parts from reference TRBV28 and TRBJ2-1): DVKVTQSSRYLVKRTGEKVFLECVQDMDHENMFWYRQDPGLGLRLIYFSYDVKMKEKGDIPEGYSVSREKKERFSLILESASTNQTSMYLCASSLRRHEQFFGPGTRLTVL.

This clonotype has more than one count but fewer than ten. The rearrangement uses TRBV7-9 and TRBJ1-1; possible D gene TRBD1, 6 bases. Deletions cut 7 bases from V and 10 bases from J, with 16 bases between. Germline V gene sequence: CDR1 SEHNR, CDR2 FQNEAQ (reference sequence). The length of the CDR3 is 12 residues. The CDR3 loop reads CASTFLGAGAFF. CDR3 coding DNA: TGTGCCAGCACCTTCCTGGGGGCGGGAGCTTTCTTT.

This clonotype came up a few times. This chain connects TRBV11-1 to TRBJ2-2, with a possible D match to TRBD2 (6 bases). This CDR3 comprises 13 residues. Germline V gives CDR1 SGHAT, CDR2 FQDESV (reference sequence). With 2 bases removed from V and 6 bases from J, the gap between germline ends came to 7 bases. The chain's CDR3 is CASSLRGSGELFF. CDR3 sequence (DNA): TGTGCCAGCAGCTTACGGGGGTCCGGGGAGCTGTTTTTT.

The chain combines TRBV9 with TRBJ2-1; the D is unclear. This CDR3 has 14 residues. Germline CDR1 SGDLS, CDR2 YYNGEE. Trimming removed 7 bases at V and 9 bases at J, with 20 bases between. CDR3 protein: CASRHEVGDGEQFF. In nucleotides, the CDR3 is TGTGCCAGCCGCCACGAGGTGGGTGACGGTGAGCAGTTCTTC.

The J gene is TRBJ1-2, the V gene TRBV27, with D unresolved. This CDR3 is 13 amino acids long. V was trimmed by 4 bases and J by 9 bases, leaving 15 bases between them. Germline-derived CDR1 and CDR2 are MNHEY and SMNVEV (reference sequence). The CDR3 coding sequence is TGTGCCAGCAGTTCGGGGAGTCTAATAAGCTACACCTTC. Amino acid sequence: CASSSGSLISYTF.

This clonotype was observed a handful of times. V usage is TRBV6-6 and J usage is TRBJ2-6; D is uncertain. CDR1 is MNHNY and CDR2 is SVGAGI in the germline V gene (reference sequence). CDR3 length equals 9 residues. Trimming removed 2 bases at V and 13 bases at J, with 0 bases between. The CDR3 region is CASSYVLTF. Here the CDR3 DNA reads TGTGCCAGCAGTTACGTCCTGACTTTC.

The table lists this clonotype with many counts. V is TRBV4-3 and J is TRBJ2-2; possibly TRBD1 for D (5 bases). The CDR3 runs to 15 residues. In germline, CDR1 is LGHNA, CDR2 YSLEER. Trimming pared 1 base from V and 5 bases from J, leaving 11 bases between. The CDR3 reads CASSQGLTETGELFF. The CDR3, as DNA: TGCGCCAGCAGCCAAGGCCTGACAGAAACCGGGGAGCTGTTTTTT.

In its sample, this clonotype was seen a few times. The CDR3 DNA reads as TGTGCCAGCAGCTCCTCTAGCGGGGGGACCGAGCAGTACTTC. Translation gives CASSSSSGGTEQYF. This rearrangement joins TRBV11-2 to TRBJ2-7; 11 nucleotides line up with TRBD2. J was trimmed by 6 bases and V by 4 bases; bases with no gene match: 5. Germline V gives CDR1 SGHAT, CDR2 FQNNGV. The length of the CDR3 is 14 residues. The entire variable domain, with the rest obtained from reference TRBV11-2 and TRBJ2-7, is as follows: EAGVAQSPRYKIIEKRQSVAFWCNPISGHATLYWYQQILGQGPKLLIQFQNNGVVDDSQLPKDRFSAERLKGVDSTLKIQPAKLEDSAVYLCASSSSSGGTEQYFGPGTRLTVT.

The rearrangement links TRBV7-8 to TRBJ2-1; D is unresolved. CDR1 is SGHVS and CDR2 is FQNEAQ in the germline V gene. The CDR3 spans 13 residues. With 6 bases removed from V and 0 bases from J, the gap between germline ends came to 6 bases. The DNA of the CDR3 is TGTGCCAGCAGGCCGGCCTCCTACAATGAGCAGTTCTTC. Translated: CASRPASYNEQFF. Full variable domain (rest looked up from reference TRBV7-8 and TRBJ2-1): GAGVSQSPRYKVAKRGQDVALRCDPISGHVSLFWYQQALGQGPEFLTYFQNEAQLDKSGLPSDRFFAERPEGSVSTLKIQRTQQEDSAVYLCASRPASYNEQFFGPGTRLTVL.

Only a few counts were recorded for this clonotype. V gene TRBV7-9 combines with J gene TRBJ2-3; D perhaps matches TRBD2 (7 bases). The CDR3 is 16 amino acids. The V gene's germline CDR1 is SEHNR and CDR2 FQNEAQ (reference sequence). V was trimmed by 5 bases and J by 5 bases, leaving 20 bases between them. The CDR3 sequence is CASSPWTGGAGDTQYF. As DNA, the CDR3 is TGTGCCAGCAGCCCGTGGACGGGGGGCGCAGGAGATACGCAGTATTTT.

The chain combines TRBV29-1 with TRBJ2-4; D gene uncertain. Germline V lookup: CDR1 SQVTM, CDR2 ANQGSEA. This CDR3 is 13 amino acids long. Trimming pared 5 bases from V and 4 bases from J, leaving 12 bases between. The CDR3 DNA reads TGCAGCGTTCTGAGCCTCGGGAAAAACATTCAGTACTTC. Translation gives CSVLSLGKNIQYF.